The clone carrying this T cell receptor (beta chain) has a single count. This sample stems from a study of blood T cells in healthy people across ages. A sample-barcoded 5' primer and a J-beta primer mix were used in a second PCR of roughly 7 to 11 cycles. TCRdb independently ran MiXCR on the 5' RACE reads; one entry per CDR3 protein. The sample lists under 2,000,000 distinct CDR3 sequences; roughly 50% were seen once. Sequencing was carried out using blood. This TCR derives from a woman in her thirties or forties in good health.

The chain's CDR3 is CSASASRVGYGYTF. The CDR3 DNA sequence: TGCAGTGCTAGCGCTAGCAGGGTAGGCTATGGCTACACCTTC. The gene calls are TRBV20-1 and TRBJ1-2, with a weak D call TRBD1 (5 bases). The CDR3 is made up of 14 amino acids. The V and J ends lost 3 bases and 4 bases respectively, with 15 bases between them. CDR1 and CDR2 from the germline V gene are DFQATT and SNEGSKA (reference sequence).